One sample yielded the 26 T cell receptor beta chains listed below, sequenced in a study of T cells in Graves' hyperthyroidism and ophthalmopathy. Regions amplified from RNA transcripts were the TCR beta CDR3 regions. The primer set for the first-round RT-PCR of the TCR CDR3 was HTBI. Via MiXCR, TCRdb re-called the multiplex PCR reads, giving one row per CDR3 protein. The repertoire includes about 380,000 distinct CDR3 sequences, 13% to 15% of them detected once, and about 20% sits in the top ten. Material: blood. The receptors derive from a woman aged 25 to 39 with Graves' ophthalmopathy.

This clonotype showed up just a few times. This sequence joins TRBV12-3 or TRBV12-4 and TRBJ1-2; the D gene is possibly TRBD1 (6 bases). V shed 6 bases and J shed 7 bases, with 15 bases lying between them. The CDR3 has 13 residues. CDR3 loop: CASSQGQFRGYTF. The CDR3 nucleotides are TGTGCCAGCAGCCAAGGACAGTTTCGTGGCTACACCTTC.

Many counts were recorded for this clonotype. This chain links TRBV5-1 with TRBJ2-7; D gene uncertain. Germline-derived CDR1 and CDR2 are SGHRS and YFSETQ. CDR3 length equals 14 residues. V was shortened by 1 base and J by 2 bases, with 10 bases between the two germline ends. This chain's CDR3 is CASSLRTVTYEQYF. The CDR3 DNA is TGCGCCAGCAGCTTGAGGACGGTGACCTACGAGCAGTACTTC.

This clonotype has more than one count but fewer than ten. The chain has TRBV29-1 and TRBJ2-4, with 9 bases that match TRBD2. This CDR3 has 20 residues. Germline CDR1 reads SQVTM; CDR2 reads ANQGSEA. V trimming: 0 bases; J trimming: 1 base; junction bases outside the gene matches: 16. DNA of the CDR3: TGCAGCGTTGAAGATTTACCGGGACTAGCTCACCTTGTGGCCAAAAACATTCAGTACTTC. Amino acid sequence: CSVEDLPGLAHLVAKNIQYF.

This clonotype has at least ten counts. This chain connects TRBV28 to TRBJ2-5; 9 bases agree with TRBD1. This CDR3 is 15 amino acids long. V lost 5 bases, J lost 4 bases, and 8 bases stayed unmatched. From germline, CDR1 is MDHEN and CDR2 SYDVKM. The DNA for the CDR3 is TGTGCCAGCAGTCCTGAGTCGGACAGGGGAGAGACCCAGTACTTC. Translation gives CASSPESDRGETQYF.

This clonotype was seen many times. V is TRBV20-1 and J is TRBJ2-1, with 8 bases fitting TRBD2. Germline lookup yields CDR1 DFQATT and CDR2 SNEGSKA (reference sequence). The V gene end was trimmed by 5 bases and the J gene end by 1 base; junction bases not matched to a gene: 13. The CDR3 length is 17 residues. The CDR3 spells CSAPDFLTGGSYNEQFF. CDR3 nucleotides: TGCAGTGCTCCCGACTTTTTAACGGGGGGGTCCTACAATGAGCAGTTCTTC.

CDR3 coding DNA: TGCAGTGCCACACATCCGGGACAGGGGGATGAGCAGTTCTTC. Protein: CSATHPGQGDEQFF. The chain links TRBV20-1 to TRBJ2-1; the match to TRBD1 covers 11 bases. The CDR3 runs 14 residues. V was pared by 6 bases and J by 8 bases, with 9 bases of the junction left unmatched. From germline, CDR1 is DFQATT and CDR2 SNEGSKA (reference sequence).

The rearrangement links TRBV24-1 to TRBJ2-1, with D perhaps matching TRBD1 (6 bases). The length of the CDR3 is 17 residues. Trimming removed 3 bases from V and 2 bases from J, with 16 bases in between. CDR1 KGHDR and CDR2 SFDVKD come from the germline V gene. This CDR3 is CATSDATGTKAYNEQFF. The CDR3 DNA follows: TGTGCCACCAGTGATGCTACCGGGACAAAAGCCTACAATGAGCAGTTCTTC.

This clonotype was detected ten times or more. V gene TRBV10-3 combines with J gene TRBJ1-2; D is perhaps TRBD1 (5 bases). V shed 3 bases and J shed 2 bases, with 19 bases lying between them. This CDR3 region has 17 residues. The germline V gene has CDR1 ENHRY and CDR2 SYGVKD. CDR3 DNA sequence: TGTGCCATCAGTGACCCGGGGCTGCAGGGAGCGAACTATGGCTACACCTTC. Translation: CAISDPGLQGANYGYTF.

The rearrangement links TRBV9 to TRBJ2-7, with unresolved D. The V gene lost 0 bases and the J gene lost 5 bases, with 12 bases spanning the gap. The CDR3 runs to 14 residues. Germline CDR1 reads SGDLS; CDR2 reads YYNGEE. The CDR3 DNA sequence: TGTGCCAGCAGCGTAGGAACAAGAAGGGACGAGCAGTACTTC. Its protein is CASSVGTRRDEQYF. The variable domain in full, with the rest retrieved from reference TRBV9 and TRBJ2-7, is DSGVTQTPKHLITATGQRVTLRCSPRSGDLSVYWYQQSLDQGLQFLIQYYNGEERAKGNILERFSAQQFPDLHSELNLSSLELGDSALYFCASSVGTRRDEQYFGPGTRLTVT.

This clonotype was detected a few times. The junction shows a germline mismatch at one end, possibly a read error. The CDR3 DNA reads TGTGCCAGCAGTTTATTAGGGGGAGATCGGAATGAGCAGCTCTTC. Encoded protein: CASSLLGGDRNEQLF. The chain recombines TRBV28 with TRBJ2-1; possibly TRBD1 for D (6 bases). The CDR3 extends over 15 amino acids. CDR1 and CDR2 from the germline V gene are MDHEN and SYDVKM.

This clonotype was picked up many times. The chain employs TRBV30 and TRBJ1-2; D is unclear. This CDR3 contains 11 residues. The V gene lost 0 bases and the J gene lost 5 bases, with 4 bases spanning the gap. Per germline, CDR1 GTSNPN and CDR2 SVGIG (reference sequence). Written as DNA, the CDR3 is TGTGCCTGGAGTGTACCGTATGGCTACACCTTC. The encoded protein is CAWSVPYGYTF.

This clonotype was detected many times. This chain uses TRBV7-3 with TRBJ2-2; D not certain. This CDR3 region has 13 residues. Germline assignment: CDR1 SGHTA and CDR2 FQGTGA. V was clipped by 3 bases and J by 5 bases, with 7 bases between them. CDR3 sequence (DNA): TGTGCCAGCAGCTTGGGTTGGACCGGGGAGCTGTTTTTT. Amino acid sequence: CASSLGWTGELFF.

This clonotype was seen at least ten times. V gene TRBV3-1 combines with J gene TRBJ2-1; TRBD1 aligns across 9 bases. Per germline, CDR1 LGHDT and CDR2 YNNKEL (reference sequence). The CDR3 runs 16 residues. Trimming at V came to 4 bases and at J to 7 bases, leaving 11 bases not matched to a gene. CDR3 coding DNA: TGTGCCAGCAGCCCCCCACGGGACAGGGATATGAATGAGCAGTTCTTC. This encodes CASSPPRDRDMNEQFF.

The chain has TRBV20-1 and TRBJ2-7, with D unresolved. The ends were cut back, 2 bases at V and 0 bases at J, with 14 bases in the middle. CDR3 length: 15 residues. Germline values: CDR1 DFQATT, CDR2 SNEGSKA (reference sequence). The CDR3 DNA sequence: TGCAGTGCTAGACCCGCGGAAGGCCCCTCCTACGAGCAGTACTTC. Translating gives CSARPAEGPSYEQYF.

This clonotype has at least ten counts. One end of the junction varies from germline; a read error may be responsible. V usage is TRBV28 and J usage is TRBJ1-2; the D is unclear. The CDR3 contains 15 residues. Per germline, CDR1 MDHEN and CDR2 SYDVKM. The CDR3, as DNA: TGTGCCAGTAGTTTAGGCTCGGCGACGAACTATGGCTACACCTTC. This sequence encodes CASSLGSATNYGYTF.

This clonotype was seen a few times. This chain uses TRBV28 with TRBJ1-2; no clear D gene. The CDR3 loop spans 13 amino acids. Between the trimmed V and J ends, which lost 7 bases and 8 bases, there was a span of 17 bases. Germline V gives CDR1 MDHEN, CDR2 SYDVKM. The CDR3 loop is CASKIAGSVGYTF. The CDR3 DNA is TGTGCCAGCAAGATTGCGGGGTCGGTAGGCTACACCTTC.

At least ten counts were recorded for this clonotype. The rearrangement joins TRBV30 to TRBJ1-5; D possibly corresponds to TRBD1 (5 bases). CDR3 length: 15 amino acids. CDR1 is GTSNPN, CDR2 SVGIG, per germline (reference sequence). V was trimmed by 5 bases and J by 0 bases, leaving 14 bases between them. CDR3 region: CAWARGENSNQPQHF. Here the CDR3 DNA reads TGTGCCTGGGCCCGGGGGGAAAATAGCAATCAGCCCCAGCATTTT.

This clonotype was counted many times. The chain is built from TRBV5-1 and TRBJ1-4; no firm D call. Germline V gives CDR1 SGHRS, CDR2 YFSETQ. V dropped 4 bases and J dropped 1 base, with 8 bases sitting between them. This CDR3 contains 14 residues. CDR3 bases: TGCGCCAGCAGCGGCAGCCGAACTAATGAAAAACTGTTTTTT. Its translation: CASSGSRTNEKLFF.

The CDR3 sequence is CAWSGGGAWTDTQYF. The CDR3 DNA follows: TGTGCCTGGAGTGGCGGGGGGGCCTGGACAGATACGCAGTATTTT. This chain joins TRBV30 and TRBJ2-3, with 9 bases matching TRBD2. Trimming at V came to 1 base and at J to 3 bases, leaving 5 bases not matched to a gene. The CDR3 extends over 15 amino acids. CDR1 GTSNPN and CDR2 SVGIG come from the germline V gene (reference sequence).

This clonotype came up many times. This sequence joins TRBV13 and TRBJ1-5; the D is unclear. CDR1 is PRHDT, CDR2 FYEKMQ, per germline (reference sequence). This CDR3 spans 14 amino acids. Trimming left V 0 bases short and J 4 bases short, with 7 bases between. CDR3 nucleotide sequence: TGTGCCAGCAGCTTAGGCCTCGGGAATCAGCCCCAGCATTTT. Protein sequence: CASSLGLGNQPQHF.

This clonotype was counted at least ten times. This chain joins TRBV30 and TRBJ1-4; tentatively, D is TRBD1 (5 bases). The CDR3 sequence is 15 residues long. The V gene's germline CDR1 is GTSNPN and CDR2 SVGIG (reference sequence). V was clipped by 4 bases and J by 0 bases, with 12 bases between them. The CDR3 DNA sequence: TGTGCCTGGACCCCAAGAGGGGCAACTAATGAAAAACTGTTTTTT. Translated: CAWTPRGATNEKLFF.

The V gene is TRBV11-2, the J gene TRBJ2-3; no clear D. V gave up 5 bases and J gave up 5 bases, with 8 bases separating them. The CDR3 contains 12 residues. CDR1 and CDR2 (germline): SGHAT, FQNNGV. In DNA, the CDR3 is TGTGCCAGCAGCCCCTATAGAGATACGCAGTATTTT. Protein sequence: CASSPYRDTQYF. The whole variable domain, remainder taken from reference TRBV11-2 and TRBJ2-3, is EAGVAQSPRYKIIEKRQSVAFWCNPISGHATLYWYQQILGQGPKLLIQFQNNGVVDDSQLPKDRFSAERLKGVDSTLKIQPAKLEDSAVYLCASSPYRDTQYFGPGTRLTVL.

This clonotype occurred a few times. The rearrangement uses TRBV6-5 and TRBJ1-1; 7 bases map to TRBD1. Losses at the gene ends were 5 bases for V and 5 bases for J; bases not matched to a gene: 8. The germline V gene encodes CDR1 MNHEY and CDR2 SVGAGI. This CDR3 is built from 14 residues. The CDR3 loop is CASSTKTGKTEAFF. CDR3 DNA: TGTGCCAGCAGTACTAAGACAGGGAAGACTGAAGCTTTCTTT.

This clonotype showed up many times. The chain carries TRBV7-2 and TRBJ1-1, with D possibly matching TRBD1 (6 bases). Trimming pared 1 base from V and 4 bases from J, leaving 25 bases between. CDR1 and CDR2 from the germline V gene are SGHTA and FQGNSA. This CDR3 region has 19 residues. This CDR3 reads CASSLVATGHLILGTEAFF. In DNA form, the CDR3 reads TGTGCCAGCAGCTTAGTAGCGACGGGACACCTAATATTAGGCACTGAAGCTTTCTTT.

This chain connects TRBV27 to TRBJ1-4, with D maybe TRBD1 (6 bases). Germline V gene sequence: CDR1 MNHEY, CDR2 SMNVEV (reference sequence). The CDR3 runs 14 residues. V lost 5 bases to trimming and J lost 7 bases, with 14 bases between them. The CDR3 DNA reads TGTGCCAGCAGTCCACAGGGAATAGGTGAAAAACTGTTTTTT. This codes for CASSPQGIGEKLFF.

In its sample, this clonotype was seen once. The J gene is TRBJ1-5, the V gene TRBV7-9; TRBD1 aligns across 7 bases. Germline CDR1 SEHNR, CDR2 FQNEAQ (reference sequence). The V gene end was trimmed by 5 bases and the J gene end by 5 bases; junction bases not matched to a gene: 15. This CDR3 is 17 amino acids long. CDR3 amino acids: CASSPRLGDRDHQPQHF. DNA for the CDR3: TGTGCCAGCAGCCCTCGCCTCGGAGACAGGGATCATCAGCCCCAGCATTTT.